The 15 T cell receptor delta chains presented below share a single source sample, sequenced in a study of γδ T cells in repeated Plasmodium falciparum infection. Flow sorting of PBMC yielded separate Vgamma9/Vdelta2+ and Vdelta2-negative gammadelta T cell populations for bulk repertoire analysis. TCRdb reapplied CATT to the multiplex PCR reads. The sample shows under 50,000 delta-chain clones, about 1.5% of them seen only once. Sequencing used gamma-delta T cells from blood. The receptors come from a pool of human donors (malaria-infected and uninfected, not separated).

In its sample, this clone was seen a few times. The amino acid sequence in TCRdb belongs to a much larger clone and departs from this DNA's translation at residue 3, likely a sequencing read error; the sequence shown is translated from the DNA. The chain employs TRDV3 and TRDJ1, with a possible D match to TRDD1 (5 bases). The J gene, not given by TCRdb, was assigned here from a germline match of the nucleotide sequence. Between the trimmed V and J ends, which lost 4 bases and 7 bases, there was a span of 22 bases. CDR1 and CDR2 from the germline V gene are TVYSNPD and GDNSRS (reference sequence). This CDR3 has 14 residues. The CDR3 DNA is TGTGCCTCTGATAGTGGGACCCTCTCAGGTAAACTCATCTTT. This encodes CASDSGTLSGKLIF.

This clone was counted between two and nine times. At one boundary the junction diverges from the germline segment, which might be a read error. This sample also contains other DNA sequences that code for the same CDR3. CDR3 coding DNA: TGTGCTCTCGGGGAAGGTCCTACGCTCGTACTGGGGGATATTTCACGTGGGGCTTTGACAGCACAACTCTTCTTT. Its translation: CALGEGPTLVLGDISRGALTAQLFF. The J gene is TRDJ2, the V gene TRDV1; the match to TRDD3 covers 11 bases. Because TCRdb records no J gene, it was assigned here through a match of the DNA to germline. This CDR3 is 25 amino acids long. CDR1 TSWWSYY and CDR2 QGS come from the germline V gene.

The V gene is TRDV1, the J gene TRDJ1; TRDD2 matches 9 bases. The J gene, absent from TCRdb, was called here by matching the DNA to germline. Germline CDR1 is TSWWSYY and CDR2 is QGS. This CDR3 is 23 amino acids long. The V segment lost 2 bases and the J segment 8 bases; nucleotides outside the gene matches: 33. The CDR3 coding sequence is TGTGCTCTTGGGGAATGCGTGCCTTCCTACGGTTTTTGTGTTGTGGGGGGTAAGTTCAAACTCATCTTT. Residues: CALGECVPSYGFCVVGGKFKLIF.

The sample holds a few counts of this clone. One base separates it from a far larger clone, so it is likely a read error. This CDR3 is also generated by other DNA sequences in the sample. The V and J genes are TRDV1 and TRDJ1, with 9 nucleotides matching TRDD3. TCRdb leaves out the J gene; it was filled in here by matching the DNA to germline. The CDR3 contains 23 residues. CDR1 TSWWSYY and CDR2 QGS come from the germline V gene. The CDR3, as DNA: TGTGCCCTTGGGGAACACAGGAACCTACGCCGTAACTGGGGGAACCCGTGGACCGATAAACTCATCTTT. Translated, it gives CALGEHRNLRRNWGNPWTDKLIF.

As to this clone: TCRdb's listed protein matches a much larger clone and diverges from this DNA's translation at residue 14, likely through a read error; the protein shown comes from the DNA. The V gene call reads TRDV1; no J gene was called. This CDR3 has 16 residues. Germline CDR1 TSWWSYY, CDR2 QGS. CDR3 in DNA: TGTGCTCTTGGGGGCCCTTTTTGGGCTTTGACAGCACAACCCTTCTTT. Its translation is CALGGPFWALTAQPFF.

As regards this clone: The protein given by TCRdb reflects a much larger clone and differs at residue 5 from this DNA's translation, likely from a read error; the protein shown is the DNA's translation. The chain employs TRDV1 and TRDJ1; a weak D match, TRDD3 (6 bases). This CDR3 has 20 amino acids. V lost 4 bases and J 0 bases, leaving 27 bases between the germline ends. Germline CDR1 is TSWWSYY and CDR2 is QGS. Written as DNA, the CDR3 is TGTGCTCTTGGGGGATCGAAATCCCGCTCGCCTGGGGAGTACACCGATAAACTCATCTTT. Translating it yields CALGGSKSRSPGEYTDKLIF.

This clone came up a few times. V gene TRDV2 combines with J gene TRDJ1, with 8 bases matching TRDD3. Because TCRdb records no J gene, it was assigned here through a match of the DNA to germline. The V gene's germline CDR1 is GEAIGNYY and CDR2 EKD. CDR3 length equals 16 residues. Trimming cost V 1 base and J 0 bases; bases outside gene matches: 6. CDR3 in amino acids: CACDTGGILDTDKLIF. The DNA of the CDR3 is TGTGCCTGTGACACGGGGGGGATATTGGACACCGATAAACTCATCTTT.

To note about this clone: The protein TCRdb lists belongs to a much larger clone and differs from this DNA's translation at residue 17, which points to a read error; the protein shown is made from the DNA. The rearrangement uses TRDV1 and TRDJ1; 9 bases align to TRDD3. Because TCRdb records no J gene, it was assigned here through a match of the DNA to germline. The CDR3 sequence is 21 residues long. Looked up from germline, CDR1 is TSWWSYY and CDR2 is QGS. CDR3 bases: TGTGCTCTTGGAGTGTCAAGGCGGTACTGGGGGACTAAAAATTCCACCAATAAACTCATCTTT. This codes for CALGVSRRYWGTKNSTNKLIF.

Turning to this clone: TCRdb's listed protein matches a much larger clone and diverges from this DNA's translation at residue 7, likely through a read error; the protein shown comes from the DNA. The chain recombines TRDV1 with TRDJ1, with a weak D call TRDD2 (5 bases). As TCRdb names no J gene, one was assigned here on the basis of a DNA match to germline. This CDR3 is 16 amino acids long. Germline values: CDR1 TSWWSYY, CDR2 QGS. Trimming left V 0 bases short and J 2 bases short, with 13 bases between. The CDR3 DNA is TGTGCTCTTGGGGAACTTGCCCTTCTTAGTACCGATAAACTCATCTTT. As protein: CALGELALLSTDKLIF.

This clone was counted only a few times. TCRdb has a much larger clone's protein, which differs at residue 18 from the translation of this DNA, likely because of a read error; what is shown is the protein translated from the DNA. The chain is built from TRDV1 and TRDJ1, with 8 bases matching TRDD2. TCRdb records no J gene; here it was assigned by comparing the DNA to germline. There are 21 residues in the CDR3. Germline CDR1 and CDR2: TSWWSYY and QGS. CDR3 sequence (DNA): TGTGCTCTTGTATGGTGGCTTCCTACTAGTCGGTGGGGGTCAAGGGCCGATAGACTCATCTTT. The encoded protein is CALVWWLPTSRWGSRADRLIF.

This clone occurred a few times. The protein in TCRdb stems from a much larger clone and differs at residues 4 and 11 from this DNA's translation, likely a read error; here the protein is translated from the DNA. The chain combines TRDV1 with TRDJ1, with D perhaps given as TRDD2 or TRDD3 (5 bases each). This CDR3 has 16 residues. The germline V gene encodes CDR1 TSWWSYY and CDR2 QGS. The CDR3 DNA reads TGTGCTCTTAGGGACCTACGAGGGGAAGTCGCCGATAAACTCATCTTT. Translating it yields CALRDLRGEVADKLIF.

This clone has a count of ten or more. The protein recorded in TCRdb matches a much larger clone and deviates from this DNA's translation at residue 8, suggesting a read error; the protein here is obtained by translating the DNA. The chain recombines TRDV2 with TRDJ1, with 9 bases that match TRDD3. The V and J ends lost 3 bases and 3 bases, in that order; junction bases with no gene match: 13. The CDR3 is made up of 17 amino acids. CDR1 and CDR2 (germline): GEAIGNYY, EKD. In nucleotides, the CDR3 is TGTGCCTGTGACCCATCACGCGCGGGGGGATACCCCGATAAACTCATCTTT. As protein: CACDPSRAGGYPDKLIF.

Points on this clone: This DNA's translation and the protein TCRdb lists, from a much larger clone, do not match at residue 17, likely due to a read error; the protein shown is translated from the DNA. The V call is TRDV1, the J call TRDJ1, with TRDD3 matching over 8 bases. The CDR3 contains 18 residues. Germline CDR1 and CDR2: TSWWSYY and QGS. The CDR3 bases are TGTGCTCTTGGGGCTCTTCCTTTACTGGGGGTCAACACCGATAAACTCACCTTT. Translation: CALGALPLLGVNTDKLTF.

This clone was observed at least ten times. The TCRdb protein comes from a much larger clone and disagrees with this DNA's translation at residue 14, likely due to a read error; the protein given here is derived from the DNA. The chain couples TRDV2 to TRDJ1, with D unclear. Since TCRdb gives no J gene, matching the DNA to germline was used here to assign it. Germline-derived CDR1 and CDR2 are GEAIGNYY and EKD. The CDR3 spans 18 residues. The CDR3 sequence is CACDTKYYQPMYTGKLIF. CDR3 bases: TGTGCCTGTGACACGAAGTACTACCAGCCGATGTACACCGGTAAACTCATCTTT.

Details on this clone: This sequence is one base from a far larger clone and is likely a read error. Other DNA variants within this sample encode the same CDR3. V usage is TRDV1 and J usage is TRDJ1; 12 bases agree with TRDD3. In the absence of a J gene in TCRdb, the DNA was matched to germline to assign it here. The CDR3 consists of 28 residues. Germline CDR1 is TSWWSYY and CDR2 is QGS. With V trimmed by 0 bases and J by 1 base, 36 bases remained unmatched. Here the CDR3 reads CALGELVSNGLASNTGGYPLWTTDKLIF. The DNA for the CDR3 is TGTGCTCTTGGGGAACTAGTTTCAAATGGCCTCGCCTCGAACACTGGGGGATACCCCCTTTGGACCACCGATAAACTCATCTTT.